The sequence of this TCR beta chain was determined in a study of T cell responses to AZD1222 COVID-19 vaccine. As for the study in general: Whether given at about 4 or about 12 weeks, second doses were pooled.

Turning to this clone: What it recognizes is unknown.

Study-wide results and limits: Sampling captured repertoires only after the peak T cell response. Possibly, clonal diversity was underestimated; donors were largely white British and included more females.

The CDR3 covers 17 residues. With 4 bases removed from V and 0 bases from J, the gap between germline ends came to 13 bases. The germline gives CDR1 SGHTA, CDR2 FQGNSA. Using immunoSEQ multiplex PCR, the repertoire was profiled, and TCRdb retains in-frame clones only, with some absent. The table has about 93,000 clones, just over 85% seen once; the top ten hold approximately 6.8%. The clonotype originates from an adult in good health. The chain has TRBV7-2 and TRBJ1-6, with D hard to call. Sequencing was performed on peripheral blood, taken on day 0 of AZD1222 vaccination. The CDR3 bases are TGTGCCAGCAGCTCTGTTTCTCCCCGCTCCTATAATTCACCCCTCCACTTT. Its translation is CASSSVSPRSYNSPLHF.